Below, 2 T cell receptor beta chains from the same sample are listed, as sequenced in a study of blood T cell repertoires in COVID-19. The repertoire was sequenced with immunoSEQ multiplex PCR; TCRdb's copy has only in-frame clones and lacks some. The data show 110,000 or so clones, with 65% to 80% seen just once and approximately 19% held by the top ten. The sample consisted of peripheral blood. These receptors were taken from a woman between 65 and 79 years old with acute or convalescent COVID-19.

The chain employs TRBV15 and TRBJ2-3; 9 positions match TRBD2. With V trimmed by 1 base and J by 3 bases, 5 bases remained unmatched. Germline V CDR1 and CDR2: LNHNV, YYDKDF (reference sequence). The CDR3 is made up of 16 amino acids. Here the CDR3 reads CATSRVGGGATDTQYF. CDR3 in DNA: TGTGCCACCAGCAGAGTCGGCGGGGGGGCTACAGATACGCAGTATTTT.

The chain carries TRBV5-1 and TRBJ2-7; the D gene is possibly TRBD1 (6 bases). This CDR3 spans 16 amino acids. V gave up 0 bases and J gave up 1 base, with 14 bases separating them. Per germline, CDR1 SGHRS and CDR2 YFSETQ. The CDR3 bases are TGCGCCAGCAGCTTGGTTTCGGGGACACCTTCCTACGAGCAGTACTTC. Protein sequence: CASSLVSGTPSYEQYF. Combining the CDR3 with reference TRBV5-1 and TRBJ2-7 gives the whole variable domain KAGVTQTPRYLIKTRGQQVTLSCSPISGHRSVSWYQQTPGQGLQFLFEYFSETQRNKGNFPGRFSGRQFSNSRSEMNVSTLELGDSALYLCASSLVSGTPSYEQYFGPGTRLTVT.